These 8 T cell receptor beta chains came from one sample sequenced in a study of cytomegalovirus exposure and HLA in healthy donors. PCR used 60 Vbeta primers and 13 Jbeta primers. The table came from immunoSEQ multiplex PCR; TCRdb's copy has only in-frame clones and leaves some out. This sample has around 150,000 clones, with 55% to 80% found just once. Sequenced: PBMCs. The receptors were sampled from a woman aged 60 to 75 in good health and CMV-seropositive.

This sequence joins TRBV6-6 and TRBJ2-7, with a tentative D call TRBD1 (5 bases). V was shortened by 3 bases and J by 6 bases, with 9 bases between the two germline ends. The CDR3 sequence is 12 residues long. Germline V gene lookup returns CDR1 MNHNY and CDR2 SVGAGI (reference sequence). CDR3 sequence: CASSYSGREQYF. For the CDR3, the DNA is TGTGCCAGCAGTTATTCAGGGCGCGAGCAGTACTTC.

This chain uses TRBV29-1 with TRBJ1-5; 8 positions agree with TRBD1. Germline V gives CDR1 SQVTM, CDR2 ANQGSEA. This CDR3 is built from 14 residues. Germline trimming cut 4 bases from V and 2 bases from J; bases unmatched to any gene: 4. In nucleotides, the CDR3 is TGCAGCGTTGTCCCAGGGGGCGGCAATCAGCCCCAGCATTTT. Amino acid sequence: CSVVPGGGNQPQHF.

This clone was detected a few times. This chain links TRBV25-1 with TRBJ2-6, with a possible D match to TRBD1 (5 bases). V lost 6 bases and J 2 bases, leaving 11 bases between the germline ends. In germline, CDR1 is MGHDK, CDR2 SYGVNS. The CDR3 contains 15 residues. CDR3 coding DNA: TGTGCCAGCAGGCCTACAGGTACTGGGGCCAACGTCCTGACTTTC. It yields the protein CASRPTGTGANVLTF.

The rearrangement links TRBV7-2 to TRBJ2-1; the D gene is possibly TRBD1 (5 bases). The CDR3 is 16 amino acids. The germline V gene encodes CDR1 SGHTA and CDR2 FQGNSA. V was clipped by 6 bases and J by 4 bases, with 19 bases between them. CDR3: CASRSPSGPVYNEQFF. The CDR3 DNA reads as TGTGCCAGCAGGTCTCCGTCAGGGCCGGTGTACAATGAGCAGTTCTTC.

CDR3: CASSLVRHTYEQYF. In DNA form, the CDR3 reads TGTGCCAGCAGCTTGGTACGACATACTTACGAGCAGTACTTC. The chain uses TRBV5-6 and TRBJ2-7; D unresolved. Germline V gene data show CDR1 as SGHDT and CDR2 as YYEEEE. This CDR3 comprises 14 residues. V lost 0 bases and J 4 bases, leaving 11 bases between the germline ends.

The chain joins TRBV7-9 to TRBJ2-3; 12 positions match TRBD2. The CDR3 is 14 amino acids. J lost 5 bases, V lost 3 bases, and 0 bases had no gene match. Germline-derived CDR1 and CDR2 are SEHNR and FQNEAQ (reference sequence). CDR3 region: CASSLGLAGDTQYF. The CDR3 DNA reads as TGTGCCAGCAGCTTGGGACTAGCGGGAGATACGCAGTATTTT.

This clone was counted a few times. The rearrangement uses TRBV28 and TRBJ2-3, with D maybe TRBD1 (5 bases). V was clipped by 5 bases and J by 3 bases, with 15 bases between them. Germline CDR1 reads MDHEN; CDR2 reads SYDVKM. The CDR3 spans 15 residues. This CDR3 reads CASSQHHSGTDTQYF. DNA for the CDR3: TGTGCCAGCAGTCAACACCACTCAGGGACAGATACGCAGTATTTT.

The J gene is TRBJ2-1, the V gene TRBV29-1, with TRBD2 identical over 14 bases. Germline lookup yields CDR1 SQVTM and CDR2 ANQGSEA. This CDR3 is built from 16 residues. The V and J ends lost 7 bases and 6 bases, in that order; junction bases with no gene match: 11. CDR3 in amino acids: CSAYDGTSGSRNEQFF. CDR3 in DNA: TGCAGCGCTTATGATGGGACTAGCGGGAGTCGCAATGAGCAGTTCTTC.